This T cell receptor beta chain was sequenced during a study of cytotoxic CD8 clonotypes in ibrutinib-treated CLL. The overall study: Average yields of 255,043 productive templates and around 100,000 productive rearrangements characterized the samples.

Study-wide findings and caveats: Clonality rose at ibrutinib response, held steady in sustained remission, and fell toward baseline at progression.

Profiling relied on immunoSEQ multiplex PCR, and the TCRdb table lists in-frame clones only, not all of them. The table records 200,000 to 250,000 clones, around 75% of them present only once. Turning to this clone: Its antigen is still unknown.

The CDR3 has 17 residues. The ends were cut back, 0 bases at V and 5 bases at J, with 18 bases in the middle. Germline values: CDR1 SGHRS, CDR2 YFSETQ. This TCR derives from a human donor with chronic lymphocytic leukemia. The V call is TRBV5-1, the J call TRBJ1-5, with D unclear. The starting material was PBMCs, obtained after 12 months of ibrutinib treatment. CDR3 DNA: TGCGCCAGCAGCTTGGCAGGATTCCCTATGATGTATCAGCCCCAGCATTTT. It codes for CASSLAGFPMMYQPQHF. Full variable domain (rest looked up from reference TRBV5-1 and TRBJ1-5): KAGVTQTPRYLIKTRGQQVTLSCSPISGHRSVSWYQQTPGQGLQFLFEYFSETQRNKGNFPGRFSGRQFSNSRSEMNVSTLELGDSALYLCASSLAGFPMMYQPQHFGDGTRLSIL.